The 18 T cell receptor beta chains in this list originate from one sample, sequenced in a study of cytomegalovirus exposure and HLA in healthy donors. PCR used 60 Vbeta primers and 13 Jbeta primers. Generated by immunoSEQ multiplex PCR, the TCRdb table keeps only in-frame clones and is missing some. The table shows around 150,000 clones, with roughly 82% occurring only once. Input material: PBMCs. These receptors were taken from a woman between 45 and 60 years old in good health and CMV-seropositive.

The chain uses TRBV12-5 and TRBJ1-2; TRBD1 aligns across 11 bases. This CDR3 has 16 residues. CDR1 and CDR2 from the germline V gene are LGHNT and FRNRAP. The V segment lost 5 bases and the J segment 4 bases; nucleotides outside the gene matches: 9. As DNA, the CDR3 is TGTGCTAGTGGTCTCCATTCGGGACAGGGGGGCTATGGCTACACCTTC. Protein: CASGLHSGQGGYGYTF.

The CDR3 sequence is CASSPTTGSTQYF. The CDR3 DNA follows: TGTGCCAGCAGCCCCACCACAGGTAGTACGCAGTATTTT. The gene calls are TRBV4-2 and TRBJ2-3; D is possibly TRBD1 (5 bases). Germline lookup yields CDR1 LGHNA and CDR2 YNFKEQ. The V end was cut by 4 bases, the J end by 8 bases, with 13 bases between. The CDR3 runs 13 residues.

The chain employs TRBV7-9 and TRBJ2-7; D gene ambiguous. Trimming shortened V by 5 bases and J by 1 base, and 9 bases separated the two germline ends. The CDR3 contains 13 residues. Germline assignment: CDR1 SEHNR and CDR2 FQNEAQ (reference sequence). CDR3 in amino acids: CASSPPSSYEQYF. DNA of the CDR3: TGTGCCAGCAGCCCCCCTAGTTCCTACGAGCAGTACTTC.

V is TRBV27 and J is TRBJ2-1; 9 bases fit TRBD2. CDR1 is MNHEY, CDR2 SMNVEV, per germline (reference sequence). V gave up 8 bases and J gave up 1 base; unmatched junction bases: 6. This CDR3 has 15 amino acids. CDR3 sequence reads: CASGYLAGSYNEQFF. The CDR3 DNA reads TGTGCCAGCGGCTACCTAGCGGGGTCCTACAATGAGCAGTTCTTC.

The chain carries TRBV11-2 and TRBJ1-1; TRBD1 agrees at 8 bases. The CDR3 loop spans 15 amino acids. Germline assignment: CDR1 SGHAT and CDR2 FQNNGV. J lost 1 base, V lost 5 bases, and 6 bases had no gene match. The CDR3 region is CASSVRDRSNTEAFF. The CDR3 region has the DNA TGTGCCAGCAGCGTGCGGGACAGGTCGAACACTGAAGCTTTCTTT.

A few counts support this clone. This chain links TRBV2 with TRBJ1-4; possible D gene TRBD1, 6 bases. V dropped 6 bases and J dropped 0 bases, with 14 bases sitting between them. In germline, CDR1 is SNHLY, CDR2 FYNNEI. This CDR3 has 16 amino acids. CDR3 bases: TGTGCCAGCAGAGCAGGATCAGGGGCAACTAATGAAAAACTGTTTTTT. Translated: CASRAGSGATNEKLFF. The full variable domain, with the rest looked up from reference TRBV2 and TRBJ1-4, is EPEVTQTPSHQVTQMGQEVILRCVPISNHLYFYWYRQILGQKVEFLVSFYNNEISEKSEIFDDQFSVERPDGSNFTLKIRSTKLEDSAMYFCASRAGSGATNEKLFFGSGTQLSVL.

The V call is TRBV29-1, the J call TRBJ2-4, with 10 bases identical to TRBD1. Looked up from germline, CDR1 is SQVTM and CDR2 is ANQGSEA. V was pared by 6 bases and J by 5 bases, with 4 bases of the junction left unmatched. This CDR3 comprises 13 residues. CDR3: CSVRQGAENIQYF. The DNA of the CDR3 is TGCAGCGTACGACAGGGGGCAGAAAACATTCAGTACTTC. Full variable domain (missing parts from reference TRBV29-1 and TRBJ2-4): SAVISQKPSRDICQRGTSLTIQCQVDSQVTMMFWYRQQPGQSLTLIATANQGSEATYESGFVIDKFPISRPNLTFSTLTVSNMSPEDSSIYLCSVRQGAENIQYFGAGTRLSVL.

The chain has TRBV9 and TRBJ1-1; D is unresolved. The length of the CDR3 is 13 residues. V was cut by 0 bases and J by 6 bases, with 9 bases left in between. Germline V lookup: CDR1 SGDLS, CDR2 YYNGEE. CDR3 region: CASSVDGWAEAFF. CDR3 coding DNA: TGTGCCAGCAGCGTAGACGGGTGGGCTGAAGCTTTCTTT.

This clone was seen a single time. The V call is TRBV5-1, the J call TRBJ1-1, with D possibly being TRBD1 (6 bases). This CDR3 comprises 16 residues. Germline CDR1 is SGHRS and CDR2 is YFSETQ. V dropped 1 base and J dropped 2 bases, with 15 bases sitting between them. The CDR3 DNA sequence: TGCGCCAGCAGCTTGTCGGTGGCACAGGGAAACACTGAAGCTTTCTTT. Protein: CASSLSVAQGNTEAFF.

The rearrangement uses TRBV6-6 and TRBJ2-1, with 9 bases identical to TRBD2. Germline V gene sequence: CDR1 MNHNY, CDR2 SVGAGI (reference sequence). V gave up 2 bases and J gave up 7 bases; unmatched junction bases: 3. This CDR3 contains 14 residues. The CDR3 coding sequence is TGTGCCAGCAGTTACCGACTAGCGGAGAATGAGCAGTTCTTC. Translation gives CASSYRLAENEQFF.

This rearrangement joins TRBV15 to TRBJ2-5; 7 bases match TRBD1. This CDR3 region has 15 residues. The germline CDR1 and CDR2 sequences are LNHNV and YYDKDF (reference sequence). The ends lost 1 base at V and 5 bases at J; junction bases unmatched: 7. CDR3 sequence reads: CATSRVGTALETQYF. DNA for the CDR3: TGTGCCACCAGCAGAGTCGGGACAGCCCTTGAGACCCAGTACTTC.

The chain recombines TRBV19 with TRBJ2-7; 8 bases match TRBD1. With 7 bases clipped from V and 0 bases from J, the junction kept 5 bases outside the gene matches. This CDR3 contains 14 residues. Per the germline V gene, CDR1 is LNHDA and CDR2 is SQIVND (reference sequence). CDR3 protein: CASNSGTGSYEQYF. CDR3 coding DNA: TGTGCCAGTAACTCCGGGACAGGCTCCTACGAGCAGTACTTC.

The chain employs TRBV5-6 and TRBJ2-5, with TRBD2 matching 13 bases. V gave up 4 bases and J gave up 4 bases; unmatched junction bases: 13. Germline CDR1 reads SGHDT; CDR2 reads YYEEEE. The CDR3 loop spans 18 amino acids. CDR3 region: CASSAGTSGTIRGETQYF. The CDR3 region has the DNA TGTGCCAGCAGCGCGGGGACTAGCGGGACCATCCGTGGAGAGACCCAGTACTTC.

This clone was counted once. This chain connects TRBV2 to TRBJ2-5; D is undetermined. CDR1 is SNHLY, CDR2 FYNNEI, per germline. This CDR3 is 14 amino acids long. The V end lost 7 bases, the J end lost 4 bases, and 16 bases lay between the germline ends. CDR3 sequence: CASTNSYGPETQYF. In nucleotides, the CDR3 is TGTGCCAGCACGAATAGCTACGGTCCAGAGACCCAGTACTTC.

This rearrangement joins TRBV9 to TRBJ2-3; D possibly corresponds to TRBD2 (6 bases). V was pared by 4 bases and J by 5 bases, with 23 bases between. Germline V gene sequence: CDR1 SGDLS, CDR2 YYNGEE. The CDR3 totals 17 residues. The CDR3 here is CASSPRSAGQTVDTQYF. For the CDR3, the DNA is TGTGCCAGCAGCCCGCGATCGGCGGGGCAAACGGTAGATACGCAGTATTTT.

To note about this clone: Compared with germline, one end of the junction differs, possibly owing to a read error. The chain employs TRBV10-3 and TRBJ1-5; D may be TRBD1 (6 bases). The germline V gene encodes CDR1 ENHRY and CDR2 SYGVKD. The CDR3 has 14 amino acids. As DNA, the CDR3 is TGTGCCACCAGTGAGAGGGGGATTGGTCAGCCCCAGCATTTT. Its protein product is CATSERGIGQPQHF.

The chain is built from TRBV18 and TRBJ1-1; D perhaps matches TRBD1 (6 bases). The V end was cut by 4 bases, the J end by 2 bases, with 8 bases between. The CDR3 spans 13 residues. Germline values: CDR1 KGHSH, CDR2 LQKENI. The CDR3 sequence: CASSQQGNTEAFF. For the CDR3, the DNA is TGTGCCAGCTCACAACAGGGAAACACTGAAGCTTTCTTT.

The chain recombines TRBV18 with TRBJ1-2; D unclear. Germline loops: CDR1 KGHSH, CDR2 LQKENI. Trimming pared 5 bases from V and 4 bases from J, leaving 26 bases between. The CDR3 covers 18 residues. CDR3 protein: CASSSVRVLPPEGYGYTF. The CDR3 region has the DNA TGTGCCAGCTCATCGGTCCGGGTCCTTCCCCCTGAGGGCTATGGCTACACCTTC.